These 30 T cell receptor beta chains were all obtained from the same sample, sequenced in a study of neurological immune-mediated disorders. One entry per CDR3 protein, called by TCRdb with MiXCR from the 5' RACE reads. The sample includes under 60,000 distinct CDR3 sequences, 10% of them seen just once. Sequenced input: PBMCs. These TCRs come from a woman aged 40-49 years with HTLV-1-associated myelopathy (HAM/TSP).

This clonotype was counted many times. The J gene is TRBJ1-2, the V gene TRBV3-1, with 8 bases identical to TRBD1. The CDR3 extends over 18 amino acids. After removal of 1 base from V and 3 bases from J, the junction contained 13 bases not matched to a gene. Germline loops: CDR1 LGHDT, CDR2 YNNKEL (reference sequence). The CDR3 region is CASSQATGGRRMDYGYTF. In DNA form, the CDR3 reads TGTGCCAGCAGCCAAGCCACAGGGGGGAGAAGGATGGACTATGGCTACACCTTC.

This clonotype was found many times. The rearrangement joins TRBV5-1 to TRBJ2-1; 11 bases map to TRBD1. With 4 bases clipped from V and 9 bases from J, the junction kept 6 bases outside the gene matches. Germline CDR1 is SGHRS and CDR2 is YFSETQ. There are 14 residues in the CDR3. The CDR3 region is CASSVGQGAIEQFF. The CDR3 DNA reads TGCGCCAGCAGCGTCGGACAGGGGGCCATTGAGCAGTTCTTC. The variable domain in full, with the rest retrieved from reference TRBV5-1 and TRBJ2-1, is KAGVTQTPRYLIKTRGQQVTLSCSPISGHRSVSWYQQTPGQGLQFLFEYFSETQRNKGNFPGRFSGRQFSNSRSEMNVSTLELGDSALYLCASSVGQGAIEQFFGPGTRLTVL.

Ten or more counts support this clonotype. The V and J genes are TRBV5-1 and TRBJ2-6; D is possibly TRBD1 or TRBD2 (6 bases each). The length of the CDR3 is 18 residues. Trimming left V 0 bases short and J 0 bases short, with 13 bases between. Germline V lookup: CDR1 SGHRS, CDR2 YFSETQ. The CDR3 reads CASSLGYREDSGANVLTF. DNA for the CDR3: TGCGCCAGCAGCTTGGGTTACAGGGAGGACTCTGGGGCCAACGTCCTGACTTTC.

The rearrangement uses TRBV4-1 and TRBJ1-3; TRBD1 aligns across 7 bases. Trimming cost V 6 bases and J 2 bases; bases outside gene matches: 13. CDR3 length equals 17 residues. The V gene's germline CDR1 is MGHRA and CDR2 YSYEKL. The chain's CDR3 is CASRRTFNDRAGNTIYF. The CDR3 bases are TGCGCCAGCAGAAGAACCTTTAATGACAGGGCTGGAAACACCATATATTTT.

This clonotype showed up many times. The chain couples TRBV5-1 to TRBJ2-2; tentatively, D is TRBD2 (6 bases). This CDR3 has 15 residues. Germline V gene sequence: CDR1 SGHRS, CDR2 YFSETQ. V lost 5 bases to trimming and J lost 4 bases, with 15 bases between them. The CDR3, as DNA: TGCGCCAGCAGTTACGGGACTCAAAGCACCGGGGAGCTGTTTTTT. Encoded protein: CASSYGTQSTGELFF.

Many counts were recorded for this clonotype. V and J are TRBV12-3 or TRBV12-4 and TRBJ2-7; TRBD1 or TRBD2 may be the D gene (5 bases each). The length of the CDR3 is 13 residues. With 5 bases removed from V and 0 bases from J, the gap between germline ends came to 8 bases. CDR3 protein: CASSRDVSYEQYF. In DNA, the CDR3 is TGTGCCAGCAGTCGGGACGTCTCCTACGAGCAGTACTTC.

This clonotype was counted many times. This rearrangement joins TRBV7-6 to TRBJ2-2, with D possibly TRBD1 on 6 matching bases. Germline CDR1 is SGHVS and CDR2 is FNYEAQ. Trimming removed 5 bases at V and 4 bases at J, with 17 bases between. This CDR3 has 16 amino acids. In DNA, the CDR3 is TGTGCCAGCAGCGTGAGAGGGGGTTACGGCACCGGGGAGCTGTTTTTT. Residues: CASSVRGGYGTGELFF.

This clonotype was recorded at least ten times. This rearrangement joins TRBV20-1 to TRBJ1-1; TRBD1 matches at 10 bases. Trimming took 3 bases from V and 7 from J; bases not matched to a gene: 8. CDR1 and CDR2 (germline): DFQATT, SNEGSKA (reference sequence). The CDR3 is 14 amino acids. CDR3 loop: CSARGDRGESEAFF. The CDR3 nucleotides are TGCAGTGCTAGGGGGGACAGGGGCGAGAGTGAAGCTTTCTTT.

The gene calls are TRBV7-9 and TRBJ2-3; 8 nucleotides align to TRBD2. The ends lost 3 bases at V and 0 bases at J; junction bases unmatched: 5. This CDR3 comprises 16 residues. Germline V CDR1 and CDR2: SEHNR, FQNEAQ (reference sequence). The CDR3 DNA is TGTGCCAGCAGCTTTTCCACGGGGGGGAGCACAGATACGCAGTATTTT. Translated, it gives CASSFSTGGSTDTQYF.

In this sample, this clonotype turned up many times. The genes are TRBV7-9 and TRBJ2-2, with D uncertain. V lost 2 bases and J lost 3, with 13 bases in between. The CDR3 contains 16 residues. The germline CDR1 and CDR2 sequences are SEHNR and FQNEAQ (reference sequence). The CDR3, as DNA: TGTGCCAGCAGCTTACTCCCCACCCCGGACACCGGGGAGCTGTTTTTT. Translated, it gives CASSLLPTPDTGELFF.

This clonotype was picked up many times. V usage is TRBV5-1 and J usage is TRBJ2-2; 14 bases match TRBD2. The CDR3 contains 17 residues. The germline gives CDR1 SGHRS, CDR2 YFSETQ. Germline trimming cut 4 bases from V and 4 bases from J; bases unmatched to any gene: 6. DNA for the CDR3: TGCGCCAGCAGCCGGGGACTAGCGGGAGAGACCACCGGGGAGCTGTTTTTT. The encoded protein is CASSRGLAGETTGELFF.

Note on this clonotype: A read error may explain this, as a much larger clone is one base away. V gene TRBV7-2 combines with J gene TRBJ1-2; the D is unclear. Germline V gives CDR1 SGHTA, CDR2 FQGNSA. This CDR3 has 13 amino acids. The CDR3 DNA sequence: TGTGCCAGCAGCTTAGCAGGGTCAGGCGGCTACAACTTC. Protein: CASSLAGSGGYNF.

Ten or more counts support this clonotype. The CDR3 nucleotides read TGTGCCAGCAGCTTTCGACAGGGGAGGGCCCCAGATACGCAGTATTTT. It specifies CASSFRQGRAPDTQYF. The V and J genes are TRBV5-6 and TRBJ2-3; the D gene is possibly TRBD1 (8 bases). The CDR3 totals 16 residues. V shed 2 bases and J shed 4 bases, with 17 bases lying between them. CDR1 SGHDT and CDR2 YYEEEE come from the germline V gene.

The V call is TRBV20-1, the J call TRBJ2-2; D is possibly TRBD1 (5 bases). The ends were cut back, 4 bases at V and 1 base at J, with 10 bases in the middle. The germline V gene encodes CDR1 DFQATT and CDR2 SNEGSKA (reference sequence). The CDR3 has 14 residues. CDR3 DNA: TGCAGTGCTAAGGACACTTGGAACACCGGGGAGCTGTTTTTT. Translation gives CSAKDTWNTGELFF.

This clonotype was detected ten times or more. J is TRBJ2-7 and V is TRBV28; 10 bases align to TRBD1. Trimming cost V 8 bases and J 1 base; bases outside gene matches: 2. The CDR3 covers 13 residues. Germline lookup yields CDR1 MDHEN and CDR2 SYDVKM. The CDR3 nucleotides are TGTGCCAGCGGACAGGGGGGGTCCTACGAGCAGTACTTC. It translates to CASGQGGSYEQYF.

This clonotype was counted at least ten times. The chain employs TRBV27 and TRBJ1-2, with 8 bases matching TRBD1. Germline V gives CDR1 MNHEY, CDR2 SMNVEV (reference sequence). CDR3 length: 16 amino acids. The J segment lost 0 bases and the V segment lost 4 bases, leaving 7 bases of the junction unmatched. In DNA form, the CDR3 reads TGTGCCAGCAGTTCGTACAGGGGGGCCTCTAACTATGGCTACACCTTC. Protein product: CASSSYRGASNYGYTF.

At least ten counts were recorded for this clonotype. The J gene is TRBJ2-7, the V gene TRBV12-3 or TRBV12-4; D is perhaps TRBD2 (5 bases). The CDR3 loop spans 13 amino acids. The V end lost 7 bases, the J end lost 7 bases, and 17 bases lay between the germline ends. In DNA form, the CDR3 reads TGTGCCAGCACCCCTAAGCCCGGGGTTGAGCAGTACTTC. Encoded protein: CASTPKPGVEQYF.

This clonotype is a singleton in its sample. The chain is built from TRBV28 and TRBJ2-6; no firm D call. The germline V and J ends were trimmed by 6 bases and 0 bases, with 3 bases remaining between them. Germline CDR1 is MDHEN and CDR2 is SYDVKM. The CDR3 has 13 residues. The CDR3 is CASRLSGANVLTF. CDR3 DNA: TGTGCCAGCAGGCTCTCTGGGGCCAACGTCCTGACTTTC.

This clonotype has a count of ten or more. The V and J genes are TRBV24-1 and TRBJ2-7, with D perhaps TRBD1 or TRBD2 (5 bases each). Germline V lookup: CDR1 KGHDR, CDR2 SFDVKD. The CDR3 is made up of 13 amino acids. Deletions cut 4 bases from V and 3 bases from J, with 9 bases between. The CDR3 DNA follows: TGTGCCACCAGTGAGCCGGGACGCTACGAGCAGTACTTC. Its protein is CATSEPGRYEQYF.

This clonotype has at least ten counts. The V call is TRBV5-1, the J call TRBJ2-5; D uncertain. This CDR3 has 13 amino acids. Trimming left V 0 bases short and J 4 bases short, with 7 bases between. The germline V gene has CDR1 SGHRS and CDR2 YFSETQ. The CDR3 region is CASSLAYLETQYF. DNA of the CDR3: TGCGCCAGCAGCTTGGCATATCTAGAGACCCAGTACTTC.

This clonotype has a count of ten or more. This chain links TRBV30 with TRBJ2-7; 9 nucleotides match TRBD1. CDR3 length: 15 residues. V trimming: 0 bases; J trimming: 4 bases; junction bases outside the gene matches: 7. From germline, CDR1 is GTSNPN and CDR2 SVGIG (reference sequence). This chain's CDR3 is CAWSVPGQGRYEQYF. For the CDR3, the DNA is TGTGCCTGGAGTGTACCGGGACAGGGACGATACGAGCAGTACTTC.

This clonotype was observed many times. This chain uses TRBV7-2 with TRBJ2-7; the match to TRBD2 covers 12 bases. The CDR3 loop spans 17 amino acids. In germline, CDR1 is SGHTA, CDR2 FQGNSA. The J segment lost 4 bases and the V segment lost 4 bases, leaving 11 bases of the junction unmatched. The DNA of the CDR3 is TGTGCCAGCAGCTCTTCTAGCGGGGGGGCCGCAGGTTACGAGCAGTACTTC. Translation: CASSSSSGGAAGYEQYF.

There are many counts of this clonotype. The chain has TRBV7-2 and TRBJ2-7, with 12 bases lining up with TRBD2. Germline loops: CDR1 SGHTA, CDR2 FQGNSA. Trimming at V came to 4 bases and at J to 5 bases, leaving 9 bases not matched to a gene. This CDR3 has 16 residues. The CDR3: CASSSTLAGGPHEQYF. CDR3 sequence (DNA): TGTGCCAGCAGCTCGACCCTAGCGGGGGGGCCGCACGAGCAGTACTTC.

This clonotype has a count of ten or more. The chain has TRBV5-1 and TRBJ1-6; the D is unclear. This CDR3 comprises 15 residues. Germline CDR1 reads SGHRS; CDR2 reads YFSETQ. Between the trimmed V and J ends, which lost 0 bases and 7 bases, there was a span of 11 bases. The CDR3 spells CASSLEADSNSPLHF. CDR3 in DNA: TGCGCCAGCAGCTTGGAGGCGGATTCAAATTCACCCCTCCACTTT.

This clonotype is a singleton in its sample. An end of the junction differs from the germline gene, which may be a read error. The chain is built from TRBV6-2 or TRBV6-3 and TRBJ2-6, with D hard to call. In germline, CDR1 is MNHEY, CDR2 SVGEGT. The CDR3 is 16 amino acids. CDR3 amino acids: CDSSTYTFKRANVLTF. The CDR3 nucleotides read TGTGACAGCAGTACGTACACTTTCAAAAGGGCCAACGTCCTGACTTTC.

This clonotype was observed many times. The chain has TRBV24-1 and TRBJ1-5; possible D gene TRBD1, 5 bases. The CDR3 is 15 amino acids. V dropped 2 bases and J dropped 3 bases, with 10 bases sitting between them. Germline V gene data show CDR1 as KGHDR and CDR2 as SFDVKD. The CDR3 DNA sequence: TGTGCCACCAGTGATTCGGACAATTACAATCAGCCCCAGCATTTT. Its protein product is CATSDSDNYNQPQHF.

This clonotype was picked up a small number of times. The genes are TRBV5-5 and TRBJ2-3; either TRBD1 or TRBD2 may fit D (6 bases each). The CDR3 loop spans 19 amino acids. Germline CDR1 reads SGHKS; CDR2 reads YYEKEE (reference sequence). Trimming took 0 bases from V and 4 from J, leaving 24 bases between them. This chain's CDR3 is CASSLANDRLLRGSDTQYF. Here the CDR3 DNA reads TGTGCCAGCAGCTTGGCCAATGACAGGCTTTTGCGGGGTTCAGATACGCAGTATTTT.

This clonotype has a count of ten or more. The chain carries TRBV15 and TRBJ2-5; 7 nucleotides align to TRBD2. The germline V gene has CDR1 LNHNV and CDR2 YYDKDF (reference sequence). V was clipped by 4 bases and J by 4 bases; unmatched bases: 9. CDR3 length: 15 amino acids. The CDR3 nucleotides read TGTGCCACCAGCACCAGACTAGCTGGGGGAGAGACCCAGTACTTC. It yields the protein CATSTRLAGGETQYF.

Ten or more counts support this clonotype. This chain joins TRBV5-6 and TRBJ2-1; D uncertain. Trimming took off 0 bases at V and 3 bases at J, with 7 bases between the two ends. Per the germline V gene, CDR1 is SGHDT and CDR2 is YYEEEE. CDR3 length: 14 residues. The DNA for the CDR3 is TGTGCCAGCAGCTTGGTGGCAGACTACAATGAGCAGTTCTTC. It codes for CASSLVADYNEQFF. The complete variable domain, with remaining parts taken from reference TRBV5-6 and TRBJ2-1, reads DAGVTQSPTHLIKTRGQQVTLRCSPKSGHDTVSWYQQALGQGPQFIFQYYEEEERQRGNFPDRFSGHQFPNYSSELNVNALLLGDSALYLCASSLVADYNEQFFGPGTRLTVL.

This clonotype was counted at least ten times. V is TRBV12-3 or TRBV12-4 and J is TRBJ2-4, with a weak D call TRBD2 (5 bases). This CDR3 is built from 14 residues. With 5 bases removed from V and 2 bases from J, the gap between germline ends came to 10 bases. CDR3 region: CASSPGNSKNIQYF. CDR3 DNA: TGTGCCAGCAGTCCCGGGAACTCCAAAAACATTCAGTACTTC.